This T cell receptor beta chain emerged from a study of Ad26.COV2.S vaccination and SARS-CoV-2 variants. Of note for this clone: Its antigen is unidentified.

Trimming cost V 2 bases and J 3 bases; bases outside gene matches: 4. This CDR3 region has 14 residues. The germline V gene has CDR1 SGHRS and CDR2 YFSETQ. The method was immunoSEQ multiplex PCR; TCRdb's version includes in-frame clones alone and lacks a portion of them. The sample includes more than 300,000 clones, roughly 90% of them seen just once. Specified treatment: approximately 18 received Ad26.COV2.S at low or high dose, single or two shots; several received placebo; per-sample allocation not given. Specimens were obtained on day 63 following the first vaccine or placebo injection. Study-wide points: Vaccine and placebo recipients had comparable breadth of non-spike TCRs. Individuals receiving vaccine had higher spike-specific TCR breadth than placebo recipients did. The TCR-based breadth and depth measures might underestimate overall T cell responses. Reported post-vaccination CD8+ and CD4+ T cell responses to spike showed substantial breadth.

The V call is TRBV5-1, the J call TRBJ1-1; 7 bases map to TRBD1. The receptor was derived from a person aged 18-65 years who received the Ad26.COV2.S COVID-19 vaccine or a placebo. Sample: peripheral blood, taken in a trial of Ad26.COV2.S vaccine versus placebo. CDR3 bases: TGCGCCAGCAGCTTCACGGGACAGCACACTGAAGCTTTCTTT. The encoded protein is CASSFTGQHTEAFF.